One sample yielded the 16 T cell receptor beta chains listed below, sequenced in a study of blood T cell repertoires in COVID-19. Using immunoSEQ multiplex PCR, the repertoire was profiled, and TCRdb retains in-frame clones only, with some absent. The sample has some 370,000 clones, more than 70% seen once. The sequencing sample was made of peripheral blood. The receptors shown here come from a woman under 40 with COVID-19, enrolled during active disease.

Here the CDR3 DNA reads TGTGCCACCAGCCGGGGAACCTATGGCTACACCTTC. Its protein is CATSRGTYGYTF. This chain uses TRBV24-1 with TRBJ1-2; D ambiguous. V shed 7 bases and J shed 4 bases, with 9 bases lying between them. The CDR3 consists of 12 residues. Germline assignment: CDR1 KGHDR and CDR2 SFDVKD.

V and J are TRBV30 and TRBJ2-1, with 7 nucleotides matching TRBD2. Germline CDR1 reads GTSNPN; CDR2 reads SVGIG (reference sequence). CDR3 size: 16 residues. Trimming at V came to 2 bases and at J to 2 bases, leaving 9 bases not matched to a gene. The CDR3 sequence: CAWSIGAGDAYNEQFF. In nucleotides, the CDR3 is TGTGCCTGGAGTATAGGGGCGGGAGATGCCTACAATGAGCAGTTCTTC. Variable domain in full (rest from reference TRBV30 and TRBJ2-1): SQTIHQWPATLVQPVGSPLSLECTVEGTSNPNLYWYRQAAGRGLQLLFYSVGIGQISSEVPQNLSASRPQDRQFILSSKKLLLSDSGFYLCAWSIGAGDAYNEQFFGPGTRLTVL.

The rearrangement joins TRBV12-3 or TRBV12-4 to TRBJ2-7, with TRBD2 as a possible D gene (6 bases). The V and J ends lost 0 bases and 6 bases respectively, with 9 bases between them. The CDR3 sequence is 13 residues long. The chain's CDR3 is CASSLARGSEQYF. CDR3 nucleotide sequence: TGTGCCAGCAGTTTAGCGCGGGGTTCCGAGCAGTACTTC.

The chain carries TRBV4-1 and TRBJ2-7, with a possible D match to TRBD1 (5 bases). The ends were cut back, 1 base at V and 3 bases at J, with 10 bases in the middle. CDR3 length: 14 amino acids. In germline, CDR1 is MGHRA, CDR2 YSYEKL. CDR3 in amino acids: CASSQVGQGYEQYF. CDR3 sequence (DNA): TGCGCCAGCAGCCAAGTGGGGCAGGGCTACGAGCAGTACTTC.

The chain combines TRBV3-1 (or the pseudogene TRBV3-2) with TRBJ2-7, with 7 nucleotides matching TRBD2. The length of the CDR3 is 12 residues. With 4 bases clipped from V and 6 bases from J, the junction kept 3 bases outside the gene matches. Germline lookup yields CDR1 LGHDT and CDR2 YNNKEL (reference sequence). CDR3 sequence reads: CASSPSGGEQYF. CDR3 DNA sequence: TGTGCCAGCAGCCCCTCGGGAGGCGAGCAGTACTTC.

This clone was counted a single time. V is TRBV10-3 and J is TRBJ2-1; weak D call: TRBD2 (6 bases). CDR1 is ENHRY, CDR2 SYGVKD, per germline. This CDR3 has 18 amino acids. The V gene lost 3 bases and the J gene lost 6 bases, with 24 bases spanning the gap. This CDR3 is CAISDSLGGSRGGNEQFF. The CDR3 bases are TGTGCCATCAGTGATTCCCTTGGAGGGAGTAGGGGAGGCAATGAGCAGTTCTTC.

This clone was observed at least ten times. The V and J genes are TRBV7-2 and TRBJ2-3; tentatively, D is TRBD1 (5 bases). Trimming pared 5 bases from V and 0 bases from J, leaving 9 bases between. The CDR3 is made up of 14 amino acids. Germline V gene lookup returns CDR1 SGHTA and CDR2 FQGNSA. The CDR3 sequence is CASSLTASTDTQYF. The DNA of the CDR3 is TGTGCCAGCAGCCTGACAGCGAGCACAGATACGCAGTATTTT.

This clone showed up just a few times. The rearrangement joins TRBV6-2 or TRBV6-3 to TRBJ2-2; 8 nucleotides agree with TRBD1. CDR1 and CDR2 (germline): MNHEY, SVGEGT. Trimming at V came to 4 bases and at J to 0 bases, leaving 1 base not matched to a gene. The CDR3 length is 15 residues. The CDR3 region has the DNA TGTGCCAGCAGTTGGACAGGGTCGAACACCGGGGAGCTGTTTTTT. It specifies CASSWTGSNTGELFF.

J is TRBJ2-7 and V is TRBV20-1; D is ambiguous. Germline V gene data show CDR1 as DFQATT and CDR2 as SNEGSKA (reference sequence). V was trimmed by 6 bases and J by 7 bases, leaving 13 bases between them. The CDR3 spans 11 residues. This CDR3 is CSARQRSEQYF. DNA for the CDR3: TGCAGTGCCCGTCAGCGTTCTGAGCAGTACTTC.

The V and J genes are TRBV9 and TRBJ2-6, with D uncertain. V lost 0 bases, J lost 0 bases, and 13 bases lay in between. The CDR3 loop spans 18 amino acids. CDR1 and CDR2 (germline): SGDLS, YYNGEE. CDR3 in amino acids: CASSVVHSIASGANVLTF. The CDR3 nucleotides are TGTGCCAGCAGCGTAGTGCATAGCATCGCCTCTGGGGCCAACGTCCTGACTTTC.

V and J are TRBV7-8 and TRBJ1-5, with TRBD1 identical over 7 bases. CDR1 is SGHVS, CDR2 FQNEAQ, per germline. The CDR3 contains 15 residues. The V segment lost 5 bases and the J segment 6 bases; nucleotides outside the gene matches: 10. CDR3: CASSPGQWNGQPQHF. The CDR3 nucleotides read TGTGCCAGCAGCCCGGGACAGTGGAACGGTCAGCCCCAGCATTTT. Combining the CDR3 with reference TRBV7-8 and TRBJ1-5 gives the whole variable domain GAGVSQSPRYKVAKRGQDVALRCDPISGHVSLFWYQQALGQGPEFLTYFQNEAQLDKSGLPSDRFFAERPEGSVSTLKIQRTQQEDSAVYLCASSPGQWNGQPQHFGDGTRLSIL.

This clone showed up just once. The rearrangement joins TRBV2 to TRBJ2-3, with 14 bases aligning to TRBD2. Germline V gene lookup returns CDR1 SNHLY and CDR2 FYNNEI. The CDR3 has 16 residues. V shed 6 bases and J 3 bases; nucleotides not matched to a gene: 5. The CDR3 is CASRPGLAGGTDTQYF. The CDR3, as DNA: TGTGCCAGCAGGCCTGGACTAGCGGGAGGAACAGATACGCAGTATTTT.

The chain is built from TRBV2 and TRBJ2-3, with TRBD1 matching 7 bases. This CDR3 region has 15 residues. Per germline, CDR1 SNHLY and CDR2 FYNNEI. The V gene end was trimmed by 3 bases and the J gene end by 1 base; junction bases not matched to a gene: 4. The CDR3 loop is CASSEHRGGTDTQYF. The CDR3 coding sequence is TGTGCCAGCAGTGAGCACAGGGGAGGCACAGATACGCAGTATTTT.

The table lists this clone with a count of one. The chain is built from TRBV28 and TRBJ1-5, with 10 bases identical to TRBD1. V lost 7 bases to trimming and J lost 7 bases; unmatched junction nucleotides: 7. The CDR3 sequence is 14 residues long. Per germline, CDR1 MDHEN and CDR2 SYDVKM. CDR3 sequence reads: CASTRGTGEQPQHF. The CDR3 nucleotides are TGTGCCAGCACCAGAGGGACAGGGGAGCAGCCCCAGCATTTT.

V and J are TRBV9 and TRBJ1-1; D is perhaps TRBD1 (5 bases). This CDR3 comprises 14 residues. V was shortened by 0 bases and J by 5 bases, with 11 bases between the two germline ends. The germline CDR1 and CDR2 sequences are SGDLS and YYNGEE. CDR3 residues: CASSVDPRGTEAFF. CDR3 sequence (DNA): TGTGCCAGCAGCGTAGACCCCCGGGGGACTGAAGCTTTCTTT.

This rearrangement joins TRBV9 to TRBJ2-7, with 7 positions matching TRBD2. The CDR3 is 15 residues long. Germline values: CDR1 SGDLS, CDR2 YYNGEE. V was clipped by 2 bases and J by 5 bases; unmatched bases: 10. The CDR3 region is CASSVHGRENDEQYF. The CDR3 DNA reads TGTGCCAGCAGCGTCCACGGGCGGGAGAACGACGAGCAGTACTTC.